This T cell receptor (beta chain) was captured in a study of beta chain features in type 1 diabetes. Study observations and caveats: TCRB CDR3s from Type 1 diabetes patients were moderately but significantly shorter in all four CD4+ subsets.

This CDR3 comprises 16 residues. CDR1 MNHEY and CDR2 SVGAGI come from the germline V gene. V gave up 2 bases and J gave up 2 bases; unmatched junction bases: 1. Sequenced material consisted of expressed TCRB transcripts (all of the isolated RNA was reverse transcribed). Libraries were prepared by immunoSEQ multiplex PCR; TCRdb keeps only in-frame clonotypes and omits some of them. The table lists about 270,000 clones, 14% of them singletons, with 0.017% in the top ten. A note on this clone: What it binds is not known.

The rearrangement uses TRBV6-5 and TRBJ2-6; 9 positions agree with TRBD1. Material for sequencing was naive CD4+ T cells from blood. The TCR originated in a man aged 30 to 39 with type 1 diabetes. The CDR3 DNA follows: TGTGCCAGCAGTTACCGACAGGGGGCTGGGGCCAACGTCCTGACTTTC. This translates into CASSYRQGAGANVLTF.